A single sample gave rise to the 24 T cell receptor beta chains below, sequenced in a study of cytomegalovirus exposure and HLA in healthy donors. In the PCR, 60 Vbeta and 13 Jbeta primers were used. Profiling relied on immunoSEQ multiplex PCR, and the TCRdb table lists in-frame clones only, not all of them. The table records 90,000 to 100,000 clones, under 90% of them present only once. Input material: PBMCs. The receptors were gathered from a man aged 45-65 years in good health and CMV-seronegative.

This clone was counted only a few times. The chain couples TRBV19 to TRBJ2-3, with D perhaps TRBD1 (6 bases). This CDR3 contains 13 residues. Germline V lookup: CDR1 LNHDA, CDR2 SQIVND (reference sequence). Trimming shortened V by 7 bases and J by 2 bases, and 10 bases separated the two germline ends. The CDR3 sequence is CASTPGHTDTQYF. CDR3 nucleotide sequence: TGTGCCAGTACCCCGGGACACACAGATACGCAGTATTTT.

This clone has just a few counts. This chain uses TRBV7-6 with TRBJ2-2, with 8 bases fitting TRBD1. The length of the CDR3 is 17 residues. Germline V gene data show CDR1 as SGHVS and CDR2 as FNYEAQ. Trimming at V came to 2 bases and at J to 7 bases, leaving 12 bases not matched to a gene. In DNA form, the CDR3 reads TGTGCCAGCAGCTTATACGGACAGGGCAGTACTCTCGGGGAGCTGTTTTTT. This sequence encodes CASSLYGQGSTLGELFF.

V is TRBV30 and J is TRBJ1-5, with 9 bases lining up with TRBD1. Losses at the gene ends were 3 bases for V and 4 bases for J; bases not matched to a gene: 7. The CDR3 runs 15 residues. Germline assignment: CDR1 GTSNPN and CDR2 SVGIG (reference sequence). Here the CDR3 DNA reads TGTGCCTGGAGCGCGGGGACAGGGACGAATCAGCCCCAGCATTTT. This encodes CAWSAGTGTNQPQHF.

The V and J genes are TRBV2 and TRBJ2-7; D is unclear. The CDR3 totals 12 residues. Looked up from germline, CDR1 is SNHLY and CDR2 is FYNNEI. V dropped 4 bases and J dropped 0 bases, with 4 bases sitting between them. The CDR3 DNA reads as TGTGCCAGCAGTGGGAGCTCCTACGAGCAGTACTTC. Its protein product is CASSGSSYEQYF.

This clone was counted only a few times. The chain carries TRBV4-3 and TRBJ1-3, with D tentatively TRBD1 (6 bases). CDR3 size: 17 residues. The germline V and J ends were trimmed by 1 base and 2 bases, with 15 bases remaining between them. Germline CDR1 reads LGHNA; CDR2 reads YSLEER. The CDR3 sequence is CASSQATSGVAGNTIYF. The CDR3 nucleotides read TGCGCCAGCAGCCAAGCTACCTCAGGGGTGGCTGGAAACACCATATATTTT.

This chain joins TRBV6-1 and TRBJ2-1; D might be TRBD1 (6 bases). Germline lookup yields CDR1 MNHNS and CDR2 SASEGT. V shed 0 bases and J shed 6 bases, with 18 bases lying between them. This CDR3 has 17 residues. This CDR3 reads CASSEALWTEAVNEQFF. In DNA form, the CDR3 reads TGTGCCAGCAGTGAAGCCCTCTGGACAGAGGCGGTCAATGAGCAGTTCTTC.

Only one count was recorded for this clone. CDR3 sequence reads: CASSFGTSGTYEQYF. In DNA form, the CDR3 reads TGTGCCAGCAGCTTCGGGACTAGCGGGACCTACGAGCAGTACTTC. The chain uses TRBV5-4 and TRBJ2-5, with 13 bases lining up with TRBD2. The J call is doubtful: the DNA matches TRBJ2-7 better. The length of the CDR3 is 15 residues. Germline V CDR1 and CDR2: SGHNT, YYREEE (reference sequence).

The chain couples TRBV7-9 to TRBJ2-5; 8 bases match TRBD1. Germline loops: CDR1 SEHNR, CDR2 FQNEAQ (reference sequence). The CDR3 covers 14 residues. The trim removed 5 bases at V and 3 bases at J, leaving 5 bases unmatched. This CDR3 is CASSPWTGKETQYF. CDR3 bases: TGTGCCAGCAGCCCATGGACAGGGAAAGAGACCCAGTACTTC.

This clone has only a few counts. The chain couples TRBV2 to TRBJ1-4; no reliable D call. V lost 6 bases and J 10 bases, leaving 12 bases between the germline ends. Per the germline V gene, CDR1 is SNHLY and CDR2 is FYNNEI. CDR3 length: 12 amino acids. The CDR3 protein is CASSGPAGKLFF. In nucleotides, the CDR3 is TGTGCCAGCAGCGGACCGGCGGGAAAACTGTTTTTT. The full variable domain, with the rest looked up from reference TRBV2 and TRBJ1-4, is EPEVTQTPSHQVTQMGQEVILRCVPISNHLYFYWYRQILGQKVEFLVSFYNNEISEKSEIFDDQFSVERPDGSNFTLKIRSTKLEDSAMYFCASSGPAGKLFFGSGTQLSVL.

The J gene is TRBJ2-1, the V gene TRBV10-2; 10 nucleotides line up with TRBD1. CDR1 and CDR2 from the germline V gene are WSHSY and SAAADI. This CDR3 comprises 15 residues. Trimming cost V 6 bases and J 6 bases; bases outside gene matches: 8. The CDR3 nucleotides read TGCGCCAGCAGAGAGGGGGACAGGGGAATCAATGAGCAGTTCTTC. Amino acids: CASREGDRGINEQFF.

The chain is built from TRBV19 and TRBJ2-4; TRBD2 aligns across 12 bases. Germline V gene lookup returns CDR1 LNHDA and CDR2 SQIVND (reference sequence). This CDR3 has 16 residues. Germline trimming cut 2 bases from V and 8 bases from J; bases unmatched to any gene: 7. Here the CDR3 reads CASSIMASGRVYIQYF. In DNA, the CDR3 is TGTGCCAGTAGTATAATGGCTAGCGGGAGGGTATACATTCAGTACTTC.

The CDR3 region is CASSPWGGARGTEAFF. CDR3 in DNA: TGTGCCAGCAGTCCCTGGGGGGGGGCGCGCGGCACTGAAGCTTTCTTT. The chain combines TRBV6-6 with TRBJ1-1; possibly TRBD1 for D (6 bases). Trimming removed 5 bases from V and 4 bases from J, with 20 bases in between. Germline CDR1 is MNHNY and CDR2 is SVGAGI (reference sequence). The CDR3 is 16 amino acids.

This clone was observed a handful of times. The V call is TRBV20-1, the J call TRBJ1-1; D ambiguous. CDR1 and CDR2 (germline): DFQATT, SNEGSKA (reference sequence). V lost 2 bases and J 3 bases, leaving 4 bases between the germline ends. This CDR3 is built from 11 residues. The CDR3 loop reads CSARSDTEAFF. As DNA, the CDR3 is TGCAGTGCTAGATCCGACACTGAAGCTTTCTTT.

As regards this clone: This specimen includes other DNA sequences encoding the same CDR3. The chain recombines TRBV6-5 with TRBJ1-1; 9 positions match TRBD1. V dropped 5 bases and J dropped 0; count of bases not matched to a gene: 1. Germline lookup yields CDR1 MNHEY and CDR2 SVGAGI. The CDR3 consists of 14 residues. The CDR3 bases are TGTGCCAGCAGTAGGGACAGGGTGAACACTGAAGCTTTCTTT. It specifies CASSRDRVNTEAFF.

The chain links TRBV28 to TRBJ2-7, with 7 bases that match TRBD2. The trim removed 5 bases at V and 1 base at J, leaving 8 bases unmatched. The CDR3 covers 15 residues. Germline assignment: CDR1 MDHEN and CDR2 SYDVKM. The CDR3 sequence is CASSVAGARSYEQYF. The CDR3 coding sequence is TGTGCCAGCAGTGTGGCGGGAGCGCGATCCTACGAGCAGTACTTC.

CDR3 in DNA: TGTGCCAGCAGCGCTCCGGACTCTATGAACACCGGGGAGCTGTTTTTT. Translated: CASSAPDSMNTGELFF. The chain carries TRBV7-3 and TRBJ2-2; tentatively, D is TRBD2 (5 bases). V lost 5 bases and J lost 1, with 14 bases in between. The CDR3 contains 16 residues. Germline V lookup: CDR1 SGHTA, CDR2 FQGTGA.

The chain recombines TRBV7-9 with TRBJ1-2, with 7 positions matching TRBD1. CDR1 and CDR2 (germline): SEHNR, FQNEAQ (reference sequence). The CDR3 spans 14 residues. After removal of 5 bases from V and 6 bases from J, the junction contained 9 bases not matched to a gene. The CDR3 reads CASSETTGQHGYTF. CDR3 nucleotide sequence: TGTGCCAGCAGCGAAACGACAGGGCAGCATGGCTACACCTTC.

CDR3 protein: CASGPNQGQFF. CDR3 DNA: TGCGCCAGCGGCCCTAACCAGGGGCAGTTCTTC. The chain employs TRBV5-1 and TRBJ2-1, with a possible D match to TRBD1 (5 bases). Germline CDR1 reads SGHRS; CDR2 reads YFSETQ. This CDR3 is 11 amino acids long. The V end lost 7 bases, the J end lost 12 bases, and 14 bases lay between the germline ends.

This clone has a handful of counts. This chain uses TRBV4-3 with TRBJ2-3; D unresolved. This CDR3 spans 15 amino acids. In germline, CDR1 is LGHNA, CDR2 YSLEER. V dropped 0 bases and J dropped 0 bases, with 7 bases sitting between them. In DNA, the CDR3 is TGCGCCAGCAGCCAAGAACTGGTTAGCACAGATACGCAGTATTTT. Translation: CASSQELVSTDTQYF.

The CDR3 protein is CASSFPTGYSTEAFF. The CDR3 bases are TGTGCCAGCAGCTTCCCGACAGGGTATAGCACTGAAGCTTTCTTT. The chain combines TRBV7-2 with TRBJ1-1, with TRBD1 matching 7 bases. This CDR3 spans 15 amino acids. The ends lost 3 bases at V and 4 bases at J; junction bases unmatched: 8. Germline assignment: CDR1 SGHTA and CDR2 FQGNSA.

The genes are TRBV12-5 and TRBJ2-1; no reliable D call. The CDR3 spans 17 residues. Germline V gives CDR1 LGHNT, CDR2 FRNRAP. V dropped 0 bases and J dropped 0 bases, with 12 bases sitting between them. CDR3 nucleotides: TGTGCTAGTGGTTTGGTAACCCACCCAGGCTCCTACAATGAGCAGTTCTTC. As protein: CASGLVTHPGSYNEQFF.

This clone came up once. The rearrangement joins TRBV9 to TRBJ2-1; 7 bases fit TRBD2. This CDR3 is built from 15 residues. V gave up 0 bases and J gave up 5 bases; unmatched junction bases: 5. The germline V gene encodes CDR1 SGDLS and CDR2 YYNGEE. CDR3 sequence: CASSVGASGHNEQFF. CDR3 in DNA: TGTGCCAGCAGCGTAGGGGCTAGCGGACACAATGAGCAGTTCTTC.

This chain joins TRBV7-9 and TRBJ2-5; TRBD2 matches 10 bases. Germline-derived CDR1 and CDR2 are SEHNR and FQNEAQ (reference sequence). Trimming took 2 bases from V and 1 from J; bases not matched to a gene: 7. There are 17 residues in the CDR3. For the CDR3, the DNA is TGTGCCAGCAGCTTAATCCCCGGACTAGCGGCCCAAGAGACCCAGTACTTC. The encoded protein is CASSLIPGLAAQETQYF.

This clone was recorded at least ten times. This chain connects TRBV19 to TRBJ2-2; tentative D call: TRBD1 (6 bases). Germline CDR1 and CDR2: LNHDA and SQIVND (reference sequence). The CDR3 extends over 14 amino acids. Trimming took off 5 bases at V and 2 bases at J, with 9 bases between the two ends. The CDR3 reads CASSDRSNTGELFF. DNA for the CDR3: TGTGCCAGTAGTGACAGGAGCAACACCGGGGAGCTGTTTTTT.